This T cell receptor (beta chain) is drawn from a study of beta chain features in type 1 diabetes. The study's findings and limits: Researchers report that Type 1 diabetes patients had moderately but significantly shorter TCRB CDR3s across all four CD4+ subsets.

A few counts support this clone. The antigen remains undetermined. Expressed TCRB transcripts were sequenced because the entire RNA isolate underwent reverse transcription. Here immunoSEQ multiplex PCR was the method, and the copy in TCRdb shows in-frame clones only, minus some. Of fewer than 300,000 clones in the sample, roughly 22% were seen once. The CDR3 is 16 amino acids. Trimming cost V 3 bases and J 6 bases; bases outside gene matches: 13. Per germline, CDR1 SQVTM and CDR2 ANQGSEA. The clonotype was recovered from a woman in her 40s with type 1 diabetes. Material: naive CD4+ T cells from blood. The chain employs TRBV29-1 and TRBJ2-1, with 8 bases lining up with TRBD1. CDR3 amino acids: CSVDVPGGIYGNEQFF. The CDR3 nucleotides are TGCAGCGTTGATGTCCCAGGGGGCATATATGGCAATGAGCAGTTCTTC.